This T cell receptor (beta chain) was captured in a study of T cells in Graves' hyperthyroidism and ophthalmopathy. Researchers amplified the TCR beta CDR3 regions from RNA transcripts. HTBI primers were the set used in a first-round RT-PCR of the TCR CDR3. TCRdb reprocessed the multiplex PCR reads with MiXCR, giving one entry per CDR3 protein. The data hold about 250,000 distinct CDR3 sequences, with roughly 22% observed a single time. This clonotype was counted ten times or more. The germline V and J ends were trimmed by 0 bases and 5 bases, with 13 bases remaining between them. Germline lookup yields CDR1 LGHDT and CDR2 YNNKEL (reference sequence). The CDR3 extends over 15 amino acids.

The clonotype was recovered from a man younger than 40 with Graves' ophthalmopathy. The chain joins TRBV3-1 to TRBJ2-5; weak D call: TRBD2 (6 bases). Input material: blood. The CDR3 nucleotides read TGTGCCAGCAGCCAAGATGGAGGGGATCAGGAGACCCAGTACTTC. It codes for CASSQDGGDQETQYF.